This record concerns one T cell receptor beta chain sequence. CDR3 length equals 15 residues. Trimming took 0 bases from V and 6 from J; bases not matched to a gene: 7. The germline V gene has CDR1 SGHVS and CDR2 FQNEAQ. The data were obtained in a study of blood T cell repertoires in COVID-19. Libraries were prepared by immunoSEQ multiplex PCR; TCRdb keeps only in-frame clonotypes and omits some of them. The table lists 150,000 to 200,000 clones, more than 70% of them singletons, with roughly 20% in the top ten. V is TRBV7-8 and J is TRBJ1-2, with TRBD1 identical over 7 bases. Sequencing input: peripheral blood. This sequence originates from a person aged 70 to 80 with COVID-19, enrolled during active disease. The CDR3, as DNA: TGTGCCAGCAGCTTAGCAGGTACAGGGGTCCATGGCTACACCTTC. Its translation: CASSLAGTGVHGYTF. Together with reference TRBV7-8 and TRBJ1-2, the CDR3 gives the full variable domain: GAGVSQSPRYKVAKRGQDVALRCDPISGHVSLFWYQQALGQGPEFLTYFQNEAQLDKSGLPSDRFFAERPEGSVSTLKIQRTQQEDSAVYLCASSLAGTGVHGYTFGSGTRLTVV.